The following is a T cell receptor beta chain sequence with its context. Method: immunoSEQ multiplex PCR; TCRdb's copy keeps in-frame clones and lacks some. The sample shows about 180,000 clones, roughly 83% of them seen only once. This CDR3 is built from 14 residues. V shed 1 base and J shed 0 bases, with 7 bases lying between them. Germline CDR1 LGHDT, CDR2 YNNKEL (reference sequence). The data were obtained in a study of blood T cell repertoires in COVID-19. The material sequenced was peripheral blood. The V gene is TRBV3-1 (or the pseudogene TRBV3-2), the J gene TRBJ2-7; D perhaps matches TRBD1 (5 bases). The TCR originated in a human donor in a cohort sampled during active COVID-19. The CDR3 coding sequence is TGTGCCAGCAGCCAAGGTAGGGGCTCCTACGAGCAGTACTTC. Encoded protein: CASSQGRGSYEQYF.